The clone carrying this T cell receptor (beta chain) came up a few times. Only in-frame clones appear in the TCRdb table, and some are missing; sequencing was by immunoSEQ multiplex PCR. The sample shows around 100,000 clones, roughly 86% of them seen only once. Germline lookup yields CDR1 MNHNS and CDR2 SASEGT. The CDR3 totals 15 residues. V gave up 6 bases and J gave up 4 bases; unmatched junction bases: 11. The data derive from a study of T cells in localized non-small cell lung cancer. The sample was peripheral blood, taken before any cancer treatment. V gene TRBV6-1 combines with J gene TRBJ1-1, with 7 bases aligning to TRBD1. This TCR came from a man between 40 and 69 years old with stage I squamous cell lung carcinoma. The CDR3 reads CASRYQGTVPTEAFF. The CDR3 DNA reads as TGTGCCAGCAGATACCAAGGGACAGTTCCCACTGAAGCTTTCTTT.